Shown below are 26 T cell receptor beta chains from a single sample sequenced in a study of CD8+ T cells in alopecia areata. Once RNA had been extracted, it was reverse transcribed into cDNA to act as the sequencing template. Assay: immunoSEQ multiplex PCR; the TCRdb copy retains only in-frame clones and omits some. The sample has a few hundred thousand clones; approximately 61% are singletons. The material sequenced was CD4+ T cells sorted from blood, taken at week 0. The receptors were sampled from a human donor with alopecia areata.

This clone was found a few times. The CDR3 here is CAWTRQGLAEAFF. CDR3 in DNA: TGTGCCTGGACCCGACAGGGCTTGGCTGAAGCTTTCTTT. The chain has TRBV30 and TRBJ1-1, with 7 bases fitting TRBD1. The CDR3 has 13 residues. Germline CDR1 and CDR2: GTSNPN and SVGIG (reference sequence). J gave up 6 bases and V 4 bases, and 8 bases lay outside the gene matches.

V is TRBV18 and J is TRBJ1-2, with TRBD1 as a possible D gene (5 bases). From germline, CDR1 is KGHSH and CDR2 LQKENI. The CDR3 runs to 15 residues. V was cut by 3 bases and J by 0 bases, with 11 bases left in between. CDR3 DNA: TGTGCCAGCTCACCGGAGGACACAGCTAACTATGGCTACACCTTC. It specifies CASSPEDTANYGYTF.

Worth noting for this clone: The germline gene is not matched at one end of the junction; a read error may be the cause. The chain combines TRBV6-1 with TRBJ1-1, with D hard to call. Germline V CDR1 and CDR2: MNHNS, SASEGT. This CDR3 is built from 14 residues. The CDR3 here is CASSKAEVETEAFF. The CDR3 nucleotides read TGTGCCAGCAGTAAAGCTGAGGTGGAAACTGAAGCTTTCTTT.

This chain links TRBV29-1 with TRBJ2-3; 8 bases map to TRBD2. This CDR3 region has 14 residues. V lost 3 bases to trimming and J lost 1 base; unmatched junction nucleotides: 3. Per germline, CDR1 SQVTM and CDR2 ANQGSEA. The CDR3 sequence: CSVDNSGGTDTQYF. CDR3 sequence (DNA): TGCAGCGTTGATAATAGCGGGGGCACAGATACGCAGTATTTT.

This clone was seen only a few times. The CDR3 loop reads CASSPPNSVGSYNEQFF. DNA of the CDR3: TGTGCCAGCTCACCACCGAATAGCGTGGGCTCCTACAATGAGCAGTTCTTC. V usage is TRBV18 and J usage is TRBJ2-1; a weak D match, TRBD2 (5 bases). V lost 0 bases to trimming and J lost 0 bases, with 12 bases between them. There are 17 residues in the CDR3. CDR1 and CDR2 from the germline V gene are KGHSH and LQKENI.

The chain is built from TRBV11-2 and TRBJ2-5; D unresolved. The V gene lost 1 base and the J gene lost 5 bases, with 8 bases spanning the gap. The length of the CDR3 is 13 residues. Germline CDR1 reads SGHAT; CDR2 reads FQNNGV. CDR3 in DNA: TGTGCCAGCAGCTTAGGCGCTCTGGAGACCCAGTACTTC. This encodes CASSLGALETQYF.

This clone was seen a handful of times. The chain recombines TRBV10-3 with TRBJ2-5; D is unresolved. Per the germline V gene, CDR1 is ENHRY and CDR2 is SYGVKD. The ends were cut back, 3 bases at V and 5 bases at J, with 10 bases in the middle. This CDR3 has 13 residues. CDR3 residues: CAISDRLRETQYF. CDR3 nucleotides: TGTGCCATCAGTGATAGGCTCCGGGAGACCCAGTACTTC.

V usage is TRBV7-2 and J usage is TRBJ2-3; D uncertain. CDR3 length: 13 amino acids. Germline CDR1 and CDR2: SGHTA and FQGNSA. V was cut by 5 bases and J by 4 bases, with 10 bases left in between. The CDR3 loop reads CASSPLVADTQYF. CDR3 coding DNA: TGTGCCAGCAGCCCCCTGGTAGCAGATACGCAGTATTTT.

The rearrangement uses TRBV7-2 and TRBJ1-6; 9 positions agree with TRBD1. J gave up 9 bases and V 5 bases, and 14 bases lay outside the gene matches. CDR1 and CDR2 from the germline V gene are SGHTA and FQGNSA. There are 17 residues in the CDR3. This chain's CDR3 is CASSLHTGTGSGSPLHF. CDR3 DNA: TGTGCCAGCAGCCTTCACACCGGGACAGGGAGCGGTTCACCCCTCCACTTT.

This clone turned up a few times. V gene TRBV5-1 combines with J gene TRBJ2-5, with D possibly being TRBD1 (6 bases). This CDR3 has 13 amino acids. The germline gives CDR1 SGHRS, CDR2 YFSETQ. V dropped 4 bases and J dropped 0 bases, with 7 bases sitting between them. DNA of the CDR3: TGCGCCAGCAGCCGGGACAACCAAGAGACCCAGTACTTC. Amino acids: CASSRDNQETQYF.

This clone occurred a few times. Relative to the germline gene, one junction end is altered; a read error may explain this. This CDR3 reads CASSQGGWASGSYEQYF. The CDR3 nucleotides read TGTGCCAGCAGTCAAGGTGGTTGGGCTAGCGGCTCCTACGAGCAGTACTTC. This rearrangement joins TRBV14 to TRBJ2-7; 7 nucleotides match TRBD2. Germline-derived CDR1 and CDR2 are SGHDN and FVKESK. This CDR3 spans 17 amino acids.

The rearrangement links TRBV15 to TRBJ2-5; weak D call: TRBD1 (5 bases). V was shortened by 4 bases and J by 5 bases, with 17 bases between the two germline ends. This CDR3 comprises 15 residues. Germline V gives CDR1 LNHNV, CDR2 YYDKDF (reference sequence). The CDR3 DNA follows: TGTGCCACCAGCATAGCTGGCCAGGGCGGTGAGACCCAGTACTTC. Translating gives CATSIAGQGGETQYF.

For this clone: At one end the junction does not follow the germline gene, possibly because of a read error. The rearrangement uses TRBV7-9 and TRBJ2-3; TRBD2 matches at 11 bases. This CDR3 spans 14 amino acids. The germline CDR1 and CDR2 sequences are SEHNR and FQNEAQ (reference sequence). This CDR3 is CASSLAGGGDTQYF. DNA for the CDR3: TGTGCCAGCAGCCTAGCGGGGGGCGGAGATACGCAGTATTTT.

The chain combines TRBV11-2 with TRBJ1-6, with TRBD1 identical over 10 bases. Per germline, CDR1 SGHAT and CDR2 FQNNGV. This CDR3 is built from 15 residues. Losses at the gene ends were 1 base for V and 7 bases for J; bases not matched to a gene: 1. The CDR3 here is CASSLAGQGNSPLHF. The CDR3 DNA follows: TGTGCCAGCAGCTTAGCGGGACAGGGGAATTCACCCCTCCACTTT.

This clone was counted only a few times. This chain joins TRBV29-1 and TRBJ2-7, with 7 bases identical to TRBD1. Germline V lookup: CDR1 SQVTM, CDR2 ANQGSEA. The CDR3 contains 13 residues. V was clipped by 7 bases and J by 3 bases; unmatched bases: 9. Written as DNA, the CDR3 is TGCAGCGCTGCAAAGACAGGGTACTACGAGCAGTACTTC. It specifies CSAAKTGYYEQYF.

This clone was picked up one time. V usage is TRBV7-9 and J usage is TRBJ1-1; TRBD1 matches at 7 bases. The germline gives CDR1 SEHNR, CDR2 FQNEAQ (reference sequence). The CDR3 is 17 residues long. V dropped 1 base and J dropped 1; count of bases not matched to a gene: 9. This CDR3 is CASSLEMTGLGNTEAFF. DNA of the CDR3: TGTGCCAGCAGCTTAGAGATGACAGGGCTGGGGAACACTGAAGCTTTCTTT.

V gene TRBV29-1 combines with J gene TRBJ2-7, with 9 bases lining up with TRBD1. The CDR3 totals 14 residues. V lost 6 bases to trimming and J lost 3 bases; unmatched junction nucleotides: 9. Germline CDR1 reads SQVTM; CDR2 reads ANQGSEA. This CDR3 reads CSVGTGTGSYEQYF. CDR3 nucleotide sequence: TGCAGCGTCGGTACCGGGACAGGGAGCTACGAGCAGTACTTC.

On this clone itself: Other DNA sequences in the same sample also yield this CDR3. This sequence joins TRBV30 and TRBJ1-5; no definite D call. This CDR3 comprises 14 residues. From germline, CDR1 is GTSNPN and CDR2 SVGIG (reference sequence). Between the trimmed V and J ends, which lost 2 bases and 0 bases, there was a span of 8 bases. The CDR3, as DNA: TGTGCCTGGAGTTCCGGGAATAGCAATCAGCCCCAGCATTTT. Protein sequence: CAWSSGNSNQPQHF.

The chain is built from TRBV29-1 and TRBJ2-5; perhaps TRBD2 as D (6 bases). V was shortened by 4 bases and J by 7 bases, with 25 bases between the two germline ends. CDR3 length equals 16 residues. Germline CDR1 SQVTM, CDR2 ANQGSEA. The CDR3 is CSVVTGGIGIRVTQYF. Here the CDR3 DNA reads TGCAGCGTTGTGACCGGCGGGATAGGGATTCGTGTGACCCAGTACTTC.

The chain links TRBV7-9 to TRBJ2-2, with 11 bases matching TRBD2. Unmatched junction bases numbered 9, after V lost 5 bases and J lost 4 bases. In germline, CDR1 is SEHNR, CDR2 FQNEAQ (reference sequence). The CDR3 is made up of 17 amino acids. The CDR3 DNA follows: TGTGCCAGCAGCGATTCCGGGACTAGCGGACTCACCGGGGAGCTGTTTTTT. Translation: CASSDSGTSGLTGELFF.

The chain couples TRBV6-4 to TRBJ1-5; 11 bases are shared with TRBD1. The CDR3 extends over 15 amino acids. After removal of 7 bases from V and 7 bases from J, the junction contained 9 bases not matched to a gene. Per germline, CDR1 MRHNA and CDR2 SNTAGT. The CDR3 DNA follows: TGTGCCAGCAACTGGGACAGGGGGAAGAGGCAGCCCCAGCATTTT. This encodes CASNWDRGKRQPQHF.

This clone has just a few counts. The chain uses TRBV5-1 and TRBJ2-7; D is undetermined. The V gene's germline CDR1 is SGHRS and CDR2 YFSETQ. The CDR3 loop spans 14 amino acids. V gave up 4 bases and J gave up 0 bases, with 11 bases separating them. CDR3 region: CASSRASSSYEQYF. CDR3 DNA sequence: TGCGCCAGCAGCCGGGCCTCCAGCTCCTACGAGCAGTACTTC. Supplemented by reference TRBV5-1 and TRBJ2-7, the full variable domain reads KAGVTQTPRYLIKTRGQQVTLSCSPISGHRSVSWYQQTPGQGLQFLFEYFSETQRNKGNFPGRFSGRQFSNSRSEMNVSTLELGDSALYLCASSRASSSYEQYFGPGTRLTVT.

Comment on this clone: One junction end disagrees with the germline gene, perhaps due to a read error. The rearrangement uses TRBV7-7 and TRBJ2-1, with D perhaps matching TRBD1 (6 bases). Germline V gene lookup returns CDR1 SSHAT and CDR2 FNYEAQ (reference sequence). The CDR3 contains 13 residues. The CDR3 spells CASSSDRNNEQFF. CDR3 nucleotide sequence: TGTGCTAGCAGCTCAGACAGGAACAATGAGCAGTTCTTC.

The chain has TRBV2 and TRBJ2-7, with D unresolved. Germline-derived CDR1 and CDR2 are SNHLY and FYNNEI. CDR3 length equals 13 residues. V lost 1 base to trimming and J lost 2 bases, with 6 bases between them. The CDR3 sequence is CASSEDITYEQYF. The CDR3 DNA sequence: TGTGCCAGCAGTGAAGACATCACCTACGAGCAGTACTTC.

With regard to this clone: A much bigger clone sits one base away, suggesting this may be a read error. The CDR3 nucleotides are TGTGCCAGCAGCCAAGTGGGCAGGGCAGGAGAGCAGTACTTC. This sequence encodes CASSQVGRAGEQYF. The V and J genes are TRBV4-2 and TRBJ2-7, with a weak D call TRBD1 (5 bases). Per the germline V gene, CDR1 is LGHNA and CDR2 is YNFKEQ. The length of the CDR3 is 14 residues. Deletions cut 1 base from V and 7 bases from J, with 14 bases between.

This chain uses TRBV2 with TRBJ2-5, with D uncertain. The length of the CDR3 is 12 residues. Germline CDR1 SNHLY, CDR2 FYNNEI. V lost 8 bases and J 4 bases, leaving 11 bases between the germline ends. In DNA, the CDR3 is TGTGCCAGCTGGTCCGATGGAGAGACCCAGTACTTC. Amino acid sequence: CASWSDGETQYF.